This T cell receptor (beta chain) was recorded in a study of OX40 agonist ivuxolimab in advanced cancers. Profiled with immunoSEQ multiplex PCR; TCRdb holds only in-frame clones, not every one. The sample carries 35,000 to 50,000 clones, about nine tenths recorded once. This TCR was recovered from an adult with an advanced solid tumor such as melanoma, head and neck, liver or kidney cancer. This material consisted of CD4+ or CD8+ T cells sorted from blood, taken in a trial of the OX40 agonist ivuxolimab.

CDR3 protein: CASRRLAGNSVDQETQYF. The DNA for the CDR3 is TGTGCCAGCAGAAGACTAGCGGGAAATTCAGTTGACCAAGAGACCCAGTACTTC. V is TRBV27 and J is TRBJ2-5, with 11 nucleotides matching TRBD2. Trimming removed 6 bases from V and 0 bases from J; junction bases left unmatched: 12. The CDR3 consists of 18 residues. The germline V gene encodes CDR1 MNHEY and CDR2 SMNVEV (reference sequence).